The 26 T cell receptor beta chains given below trace back to one sample, sequenced in a study of cytomegalovirus exposure and HLA in healthy donors. Researchers ran the PCR with 60 Vbeta and 13 Jbeta primers. Method: immunoSEQ multiplex PCR; TCRdb's copy keeps in-frame clones and lacks some. The sample carries about 99,000 clones, 79% recorded once. Sample: PBMCs. These receptors all stem from a male donor in good health and CMV-seropositive.

The V and J genes are TRBV29-1 and TRBJ1-1, with D perhaps matching TRBD1 (5 bases). CDR1 SQVTM and CDR2 ANQGSEA come from the germline V gene. This CDR3 contains 13 residues. The V and J ends lost 4 bases and 6 bases respectively, with 15 bases between them. This CDR3 reads CSVVSGVMPEAFF. Here the CDR3 DNA reads TGCAGCGTTGTGTCGGGGGTAATGCCTGAAGCTTTCTTT.

The count of this clone is one. CDR3 region: CASSVSPGAAGNTIYF. The CDR3 region has the DNA TGTGCCAGCAGCGTAAGTCCAGGGGCGGCTGGAAACACCATATATTTT. This chain links TRBV9 with TRBJ1-3; TRBD1 might be the D (6 bases). Germline V gives CDR1 SGDLS, CDR2 YYNGEE. The germline V and J ends were trimmed by 1 base and 2 bases, with 13 bases remaining between them. The CDR3 totals 16 residues.

This chain joins TRBV2 and TRBJ1-5; D may be TRBD1 (5 bases). Trimming took 6 bases from V and 2 from J, leaving 8 bases between them. From germline, CDR1 is SNHLY and CDR2 FYNNEI. CDR3 size: 13 residues. The chain's CDR3 is CASRGVGNQPQHF. CDR3 nucleotide sequence: TGTGCCAGCAGAGGGGTAGGCAATCAGCCCCAGCATTTT.

In DNA, the CDR3 is TGTGCCAGCAGCTTGAGCGGGGGGAGCACAGATACGCAGTATTTT. Its translation: CASSLSGGSTDTQYF. The chain recombines TRBV5-6 with TRBJ2-3; 9 positions match TRBD2. CDR1 is SGHDT and CDR2 is YYEEEE in the germline V gene. The junction had 0 bases not matched to a gene; V was cut back by 1 base and J by 0 bases. The CDR3 loop spans 15 amino acids.

The gene calls are TRBV6-6 and TRBJ1-1, with 7 bases aligning to TRBD1. In germline, CDR1 is MNHNY, CDR2 SVGAGI (reference sequence). The CDR3 extends over 13 amino acids. The V segment lost 7 bases and the J segment 1 base; nucleotides outside the gene matches: 3. The DNA for the CDR3 is TGTGCCAGCACCGGGACAGAGAACACTGAAGCTTTCTTT. Amino acid sequence: CASTGTENTEAFF.

The genes are TRBV11-2 and TRBJ1-2, with TRBD1 as a possible D gene (6 bases). The V gene lost 0 bases and the J gene lost 2 bases, with 25 bases spanning the gap. This CDR3 region has 20 residues. CDR1 SGHAT and CDR2 FQNNGV come from the germline V gene. The CDR3 protein is CASSLDVRTVPYTQNYGYTF. The CDR3, as DNA: TGTGCCAGCAGCTTAGACGTCAGGACAGTTCCCTACACGCAAAACTATGGCTACACCTTC. Complete variable domain (other parts from reference TRBV11-2 and TRBJ1-2): EAGVAQSPRYKIIEKRQSVAFWCNPISGHATLYWYQQILGQGPKLLIQFQNNGVVDDSQLPKDRFSAERLKGVDSTLKIQPAKLEDSAVYLCASSLDVRTVPYTQNYGYTFGSGTRLTVV.

The rearrangement links TRBV11-2 to TRBJ2-2; TRBD2 matches 10 bases. CDR1 and CDR2 from the germline V gene are SGHAT and FQNNGV. CDR3 size: 16 residues. With 3 bases clipped from V and 3 bases from J, the junction kept 4 bases outside the gene matches. CDR3 DNA sequence: TGTGCCAGCAGCTTGAGCGGGGGGGCCGACACCGGGGAGCTGTTTTTT. It specifies CASSLSGGADTGELFF.

The rearrangement uses TRBV10-1 and TRBJ2-7, with D possibly TRBD2 on 6 matching bases. The V end was cut by 6 bases, the J end by 3 bases, with 27 bases between. Germline loops: CDR1 WNHNN, CDR2 SYGVQD (reference sequence). This CDR3 has 18 residues. The DNA for the CDR3 is TGCGCCAGCAGCTCCGGAGGGCCCCAGAACTTATTTTTCTACGAGCAGTACTTC. It translates to CASSSGGPQNLFFYEQYF.

The chain combines TRBV5-4 with TRBJ1-4; D is ambiguous. With 4 bases removed from V and 5 bases from J, the gap between germline ends came to 18 bases. CDR1 and CDR2 from the germline V gene are SGHNT and YYREEE (reference sequence). The CDR3 loop spans 16 amino acids. The CDR3 spells CASSPHTQISNEKLFF. The CDR3 nucleotides are TGTGCCAGCAGCCCACACACACAGATTTCAAATGAAAAACTGTTTTTT.

The chain employs TRBV6-1 and TRBJ2-1; the D is unclear. V was trimmed by 3 bases and J by 12 bases, leaving 12 bases between them. Looked up from germline, CDR1 is MNHNS and CDR2 is SASEGT. The CDR3 is made up of 12 amino acids. CDR3 bases: TGTGCCAGCAGTGACCTGATAGTGGTGCAGTTCTTC. Protein: CASSDLIVVQFF.

This chain links TRBV4-2 with TRBJ2-1, with D maybe TRBD1 (6 bases). Trimming removed 3 bases at V and 5 bases at J, with 11 bases between. Germline V gene lookup returns CDR1 LGHNA and CDR2 YNFKEQ. The CDR3 contains 14 residues. CDR3 in DNA: TGTGCCAGCAGCCACGCTACAGGGAACAATGAGCAGTTCTTC. Protein product: CASSHATGNNEQFF.

V gene TRBV6-1 combines with J gene TRBJ1-5; maybe TRBD1 (6 bases). There are 13 residues in the CDR3. V was pared by 6 bases and J by 7 bases, with 13 bases between. Germline CDR1 and CDR2: MNHNS and SASEGT. The chain's CDR3 is CASRTGISQPQHF. CDR3 nucleotide sequence: TGTGCCAGCAGGACAGGAATTAGCCAGCCCCAGCATTTT.

The rearrangement uses TRBV5-1 and TRBJ2-7; D is unresolved. The CDR3 has 13 residues. V was pared by 1 base and J by 4 bases, with 9 bases between. CDR1 and CDR2 (germline): SGHRS, YFSETQ. The CDR3 DNA follows: TGCGCCAGCAGCTTGACCCAGGTTTACGAGCAGTACTTC. This gives the protein CASSLTQVYEQYF.

In its sample, this clone was seen a few times. This rearrangement joins TRBV10-3 to TRBJ1-1; tentatively, D is TRBD1 (5 bases). Germline CDR1 and CDR2: ENHRY and SYGVKD. Trimming took 3 bases from V and 3 from J, leaving 11 bases between them. The CDR3 has 14 amino acids. CDR3 bases: TGTGCCATCAGTGACAGGGAGGGCGACACTGAAGCTTTCTTT. Protein sequence: CAISDREGDTEAFF.

The chain has TRBV15 and TRBJ2-1, with 12 nucleotides matching TRBD1. The junction had 7 bases not matched to a gene; V was cut back by 0 bases and J by 10 bases. Germline CDR1 and CDR2: LNHNV and YYDKDF (reference sequence). The CDR3 length is 16 residues. The CDR3, as DNA: TGTGCCACCAGCAGAGATCCGGGACAGGGGGCGGCCGAGCAGTTCTTC. Its translation: CATSRDPGQGAAEQFF.

J is TRBJ2-4 and V is TRBV6-1, with TRBD2 identical over 10 bases. The CDR3 sequence is 13 residues long. After removal of 6 bases from V and 7 bases from J, the junction contained 3 bases not matched to a gene. Germline V gives CDR1 MNHNS, CDR2 SASEGT. CDR3 sequence reads: CASRAGGQNIQYF. The CDR3 region has the DNA TGTGCCAGCAGAGCGGGGGGGCAGAACATTCAGTACTTC.

The V and J genes are TRBV10-1 and TRBJ2-7, with 9 positions matching TRBD2. Germline V gene sequence: CDR1 WNHNN, CDR2 SYGVQD (reference sequence). The trim removed 5 bases at V and 4 bases at J, leaving 6 bases unmatched. CDR3 length: 14 amino acids. CDR3 region: CASSSLAGPYEQYF. The CDR3 DNA reads as TGCGCCAGCAGTTCCCTAGCGGGACCTTACGAGCAGTACTTC.

This chain connects TRBV7-9 to TRBJ2-3; 9 bases line up with TRBD2. This CDR3 is built from 15 residues. The J segment lost 4 bases and the V segment lost 1 base, leaving 3 bases of the junction unmatched. Per germline, CDR1 SEHNR and CDR2 FQNEAQ (reference sequence). CDR3 bases: TGTGCCAGCAGCTTAGTACTAGCGGGCGCAGATACGCAGTATTTT. Protein: CASSLVLAGADTQYF. Supplemented by reference TRBV7-9 and TRBJ2-3, the full variable domain reads DTGVSQNPRHKITKRGQNVTFRCDPISEHNRLYWYRQTLGQGPEFLTYFQNEAQLEKSRLLSDRFSAERPKGSFSTLEIQRTEQGDSAMYLCASSLVLAGADTQYFGPGTRLTVL.

The V gene is TRBV9, the J gene TRBJ2-1; tentatively, D is TRBD1 (7 bases). Trimming pared 4 bases from V and 5 bases from J, leaving 13 bases between. Germline CDR1 is SGDLS and CDR2 is YYNGEE. This CDR3 has 14 amino acids. CDR3 amino acids: CASSPGGTDNEQFF. The CDR3 DNA is TGTGCCAGCAGCCCAGGGGGGACTGACAATGAGCAGTTCTTC.

The J gene is TRBJ2-7, the V gene TRBV6-5; 9 bases line up with TRBD2. This CDR3 region has 15 residues. Germline trimming cut 5 bases from V and 7 bases from J; bases unmatched to any gene: 12. The germline CDR1 and CDR2 sequences are MNHEY and SVGAGI. The CDR3 DNA sequence: TGTGCCAGCAGTCCCTCGGCGGGGGGGTTGGAGGAGCAGTACTTC. Amino acid sequence: CASSPSAGGLEEQYF.

The CDR3 is CASRWDSSYEQYF. CDR3 in DNA: TGTGCCAGCAGGTGGGACAGTTCCTACGAGCAGTACTTC. The rearrangement uses TRBV2 and TRBJ2-7, with 7 bases that match TRBD1. Germline CDR1 SNHLY, CDR2 FYNNEI. V lost 6 bases, J lost 1 base, and 3 bases stayed unmatched. CDR3 size: 13 residues.

The chain is built from TRBV5-6 and TRBJ1-1; 9 bases match TRBD1. The CDR3 length is 13 residues. The junction had 3 bases not matched to a gene; V was cut back by 6 bases and J by 3 bases. Per the germline V gene, CDR1 is SGHDT and CDR2 is YYEEEE. CDR3 sequence reads: CASNGQGYTEAFF. CDR3 DNA sequence: TGTGCCAGCAACGGACAGGGGTACACTGAAGCTTTCTTT.

The V call is TRBV5-4, the J call TRBJ1-4; D gene uncertain. The CDR3 covers 14 residues. Germline-derived CDR1 and CDR2 are SGHNT and YYREEE (reference sequence). V lost 5 bases to trimming and J lost 3 bases, with 11 bases between them. The CDR3 is CASSSGTANEKLFF. The CDR3 DNA follows: TGTGCCAGCAGTTCCGGTACGGCTAATGAAAAACTGTTTTTT. Full variable domain (outside the CDR3, taken from reference TRBV5-4 and TRBJ1-4): ETGVTQSPTHLIKTRGQQVTLRCSSQSGHNTVSWYQQALGQGPQFIFQYYREEENGRGNFPPRFSGLQFPNYSSELNVNALELDDSALYLCASSSGTANEKLFFGSGTQLSVL.

Many counts were recorded for this clone. CDR3 in amino acids: CASSLKMGGTSQETQYF. The CDR3 coding sequence is TGTGCCAGCAGTTTAAAGATGGGGGGGACATCTCAAGAGACCCAGTACTTC. The chain couples TRBV27 to TRBJ2-5, with D maybe TRBD2 (7 bases). Between the trimmed V and J ends, which lost 2 bases and 2 bases, there was a span of 18 bases. The CDR3 is made up of 17 amino acids. The V gene's germline CDR1 is MNHEY and CDR2 SMNVEV (reference sequence).

In nucleotides, the CDR3 is TGTGCCAGCAGTTACGGGGAGACCCAGTACTTC. Translation gives CASSYGETQYF. The rearrangement uses TRBV28 and TRBJ2-5, with D uncertain. Trimming took off 4 bases at V and 5 bases at J, with 5 bases between the two ends. The CDR3 is 11 amino acids. CDR1 and CDR2 from the germline V gene are MDHEN and SYDVKM.

The chain combines TRBV7-9 with TRBJ2-7, with 9 bases lining up with TRBD1. The germline V gene encodes CDR1 SEHNR and CDR2 FQNEAQ (reference sequence). V lost 1 base, J lost 6 bases, and 4 bases stayed unmatched. There are 14 residues in the CDR3. The CDR3 DNA reads TGTGCCAGCAGCTTAGACGGGACAGGGCGCGAGCAGTACTTC. Amino acid sequence: CASSLDGTGREQYF.